The clone carrying this T cell receptor beta chain has a single count. This entry comes from a study of blood T cell repertoires in COVID-19. About the research overall: Samples taken during acute and convalescent COVID-19 were collected in the United States, Italy and Spain. PBMCs, B-cell-depleted T cells, or T cells provided the cDNA or gDNA that made up the material.

Trimming shortened V by 6 bases and J by 5 bases, and 13 bases separated the two germline ends. The CDR3 extends over 13 amino acids. How the authors handled the data: Amplifying reference gene primers gave estimates of nucleated cell counts. Profiling relied on immunoSEQ multiplex PCR, and the TCRdb table lists in-frame clones only, not all of them. V, J and clone size are those of that table, while D and trimming were read from the DNA. The sample gives tens of thousands of clones, roughly 80% of which show up once; about 4.3% is in the top ten. Sequencing was carried out using peripheral blood. The source of this sequence is a woman aged 55-69 years with acute or convalescent COVID-19. The chain employs TRBV12-3 or TRBV12-4 and TRBJ1-1, with a weak D call TRBD1 (6 bases). The DNA for the CDR3 is TGTGCCAGCAGGTCCACAGGGATGACTGAAGCTTTCTTT. Protein: CASRSTGMTEAFF.